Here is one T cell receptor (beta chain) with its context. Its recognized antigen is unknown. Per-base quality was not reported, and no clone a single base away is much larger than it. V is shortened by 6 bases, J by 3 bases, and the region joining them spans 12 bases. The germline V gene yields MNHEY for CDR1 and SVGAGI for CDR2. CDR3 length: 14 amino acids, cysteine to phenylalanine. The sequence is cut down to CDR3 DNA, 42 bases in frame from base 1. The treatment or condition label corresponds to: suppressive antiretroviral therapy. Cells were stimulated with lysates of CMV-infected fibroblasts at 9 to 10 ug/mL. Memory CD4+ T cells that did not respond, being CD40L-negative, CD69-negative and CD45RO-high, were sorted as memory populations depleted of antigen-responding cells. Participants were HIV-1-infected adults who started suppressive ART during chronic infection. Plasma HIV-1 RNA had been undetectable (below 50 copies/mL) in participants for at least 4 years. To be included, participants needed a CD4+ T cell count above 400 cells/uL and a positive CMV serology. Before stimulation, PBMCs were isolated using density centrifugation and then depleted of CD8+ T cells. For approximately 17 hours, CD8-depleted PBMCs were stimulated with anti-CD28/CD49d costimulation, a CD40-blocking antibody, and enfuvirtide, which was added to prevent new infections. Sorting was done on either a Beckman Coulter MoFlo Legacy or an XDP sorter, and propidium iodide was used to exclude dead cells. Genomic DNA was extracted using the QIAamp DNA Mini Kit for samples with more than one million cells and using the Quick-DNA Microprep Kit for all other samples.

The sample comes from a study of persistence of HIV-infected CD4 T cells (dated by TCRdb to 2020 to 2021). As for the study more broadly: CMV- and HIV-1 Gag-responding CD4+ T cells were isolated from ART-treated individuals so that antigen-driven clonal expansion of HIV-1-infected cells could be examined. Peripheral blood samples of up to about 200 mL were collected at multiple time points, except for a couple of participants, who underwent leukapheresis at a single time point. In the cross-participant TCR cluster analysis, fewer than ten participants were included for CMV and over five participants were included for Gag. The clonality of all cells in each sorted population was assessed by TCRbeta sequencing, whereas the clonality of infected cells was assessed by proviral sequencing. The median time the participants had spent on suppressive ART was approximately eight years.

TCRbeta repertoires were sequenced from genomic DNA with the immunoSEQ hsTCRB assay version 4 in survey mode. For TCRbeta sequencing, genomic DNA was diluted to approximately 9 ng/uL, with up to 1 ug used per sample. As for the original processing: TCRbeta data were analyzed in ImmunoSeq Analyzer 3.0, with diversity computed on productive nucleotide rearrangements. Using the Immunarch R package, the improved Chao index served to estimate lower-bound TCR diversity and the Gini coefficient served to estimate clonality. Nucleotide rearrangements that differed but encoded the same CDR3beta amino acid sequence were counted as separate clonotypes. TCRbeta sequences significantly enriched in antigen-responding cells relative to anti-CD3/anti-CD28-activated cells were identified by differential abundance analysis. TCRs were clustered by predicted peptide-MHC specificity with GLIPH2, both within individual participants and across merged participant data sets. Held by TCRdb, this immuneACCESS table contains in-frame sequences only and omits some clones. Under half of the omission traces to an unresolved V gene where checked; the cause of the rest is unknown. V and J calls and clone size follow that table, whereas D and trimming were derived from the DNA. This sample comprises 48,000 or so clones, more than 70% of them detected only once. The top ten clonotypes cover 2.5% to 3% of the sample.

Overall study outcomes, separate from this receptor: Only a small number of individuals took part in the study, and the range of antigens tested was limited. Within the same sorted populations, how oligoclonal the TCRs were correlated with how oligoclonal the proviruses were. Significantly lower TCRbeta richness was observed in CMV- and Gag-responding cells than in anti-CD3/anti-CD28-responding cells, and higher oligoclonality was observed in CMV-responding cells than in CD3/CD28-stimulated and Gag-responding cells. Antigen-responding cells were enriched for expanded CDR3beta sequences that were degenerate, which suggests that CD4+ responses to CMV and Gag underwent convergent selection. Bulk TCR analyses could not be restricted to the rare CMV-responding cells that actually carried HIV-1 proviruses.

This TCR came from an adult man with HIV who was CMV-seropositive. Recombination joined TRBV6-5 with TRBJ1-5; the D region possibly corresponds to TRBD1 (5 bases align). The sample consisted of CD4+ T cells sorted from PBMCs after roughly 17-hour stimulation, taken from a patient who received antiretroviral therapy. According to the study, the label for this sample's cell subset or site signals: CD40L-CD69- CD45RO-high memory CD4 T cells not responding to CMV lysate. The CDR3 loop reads CASSLKGVNQPQHF. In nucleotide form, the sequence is TGTGCCAGCAGCCTTAAAGGGGTCAATCAGCCCCAGCATTTT.